This T cell receptor (beta chain) was obtained from a study of blood T cell repertoires in COVID-19. Across the whole study: The United States, Italy and Spain were the sources of the acute and convalescent COVID-19 samples. Nucleic acid was either cDNA or gDNA, and it came from T cells, B-cell-depleted T cells, or PBMCs.

In the authors' workflow: Amplification of reference gene primers provided the estimated nucleated cell counts. Some clones are missing from TCRdb's copy, which holds only in-frame ones; the method was immunoSEQ multiplex PCR. That table gives V, J and clone size, and the DNA gave D and trimming. Of approximately 200,000 clones in the sample, about nine tenths were seen once. Unmatched junction bases numbered 7, after V lost 2 bases and J lost 5 bases. Germline CDR1 SGHRS, CDR2 YFSETQ. CDR3 length: 14 amino acids. This clone appeared many times. What was sequenced was peripheral blood. The chain is built from TRBV5-1 and TRBJ2-7; TRBD1 aligns across 7 bases. This TCR was sampled from a woman aged 45-65 years with acute or convalescent COVID-19. Here the CDR3 DNA reads TGCGCCAGCAGCTTTTGGGACAGCCTTAACGAGCAGTACTTC. Protein: CASSFWDSLNEQYF.